This T cell receptor beta chain is from a study of shared clonotypes between healthy human individuals. The CDR3 sequence is 15 residues long. Germline V gives CDR1 SGHTA, CDR2 FQGNSA. V was clipped by 1 base and J by 1 base, with 5 bases between them. Notes on this clone: This same CDR3 is encoded by further DNA sequences in the sample.

Profiling relied on immunoSEQ multiplex PCR, and the TCRdb table lists in-frame clones only, not all of them. This table has more than 2,000,000 clones, over 85% appearing once. The receptor was derived from a man aged 18 to 29 in good health. The sequencing sample was made of naive CD4+ T cells sorted from blood. Subset given: CD45RA+ positively selected. This rearrangement joins TRBV7-2 to TRBJ2-6; D unresolved. This CDR3 is CASSLEGSGANVLTF. CDR3 DNA sequence: TGTGCCAGCAGCTTAGAGGGTTCTGGGGCCAACGTCCTGACTTTC. Filled out from reference TRBV7-2 and TRBJ2-6, the complete variable domain reads GAGVSQSPSNKVTEKGKDVELRCDPISGHTALYWYRQSLGQGLEFLIYFQGNSAPDKSGLPSDRFSAERTGGSVSTLTIQRTQQEDSAVYLCASSLEGSGANVLTFGAGSRLTVL.